The clone carrying this T cell receptor beta chain was seen more than once but under ten times. Its antigen remains unknown. Germline CDR1 SEHNR, CDR2 FQNEAQ (reference sequence). With 3 bases clipped from V and 4 bases from J, the junction kept 8 bases outside the gene matches. This CDR3 is built from 15 residues. TCRdb re-called the RT-PCR reads with MiXCR, one entry per CDR3 protein. Seen here are 500,000 to 650,000 distinct CDR3 sequences, approximately 7.6% observed once, and the top ten hold about an eighth. The data were obtained in a study of response to subunit inactivated influenza vaccine. The study, taken as a whole, reports: Few new T cells, the authors suggested, are recruited by each seasonal influenza vaccination.

This chain uses TRBV7-9 with TRBJ1-2; 7 bases align to TRBD1. This specimen consisted of PBMCs from blood, obtained roughly 24 months after vaccination. This TCR was recovered from a man between 50 and 70 years old who received an inactivated influenza vaccine. The CDR3 DNA reads as TGTGCCAGCAGCTTTTCCGGGACAGCGTTCTATGGCTACACCTTC. Translation gives CASSFSGTAFYGYTF.